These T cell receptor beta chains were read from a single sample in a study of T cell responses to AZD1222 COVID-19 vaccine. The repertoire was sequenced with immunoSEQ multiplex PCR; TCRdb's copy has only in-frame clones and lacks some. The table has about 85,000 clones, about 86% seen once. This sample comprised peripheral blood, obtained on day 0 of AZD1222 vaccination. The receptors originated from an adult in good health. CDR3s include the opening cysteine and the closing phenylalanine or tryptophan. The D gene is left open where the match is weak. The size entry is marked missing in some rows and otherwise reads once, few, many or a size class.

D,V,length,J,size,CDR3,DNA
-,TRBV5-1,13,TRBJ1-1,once,CASSLDREIEAFF,TGCGCCAGCAGCTTGGACAGGGAGATTGAAGCTTTCTTT
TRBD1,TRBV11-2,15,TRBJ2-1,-,CASSTTGTGGNEQFF,TGTGCCAGCAGCACGACCGGGACAGGGGGCAATGAGCAGTTCTTC
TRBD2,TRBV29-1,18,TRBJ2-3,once,CSVEDLLKAGAATDTQYF,TGCAGCGTTGAAGACCTATTAAAAGCGGGAGCGGCCACAGATACGCAGTATTTT
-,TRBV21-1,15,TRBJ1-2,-,CASNHLDDAPYGYTF,TGTGCCAGCAACCATCTGGACGATGCCCCCTATGGCTACACCTTC
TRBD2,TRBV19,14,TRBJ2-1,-,CASSEPGLASEQFF,TGTGCCAGTAGTGAACCGGGACTAGCCAGTGAGCAGTTCTTC
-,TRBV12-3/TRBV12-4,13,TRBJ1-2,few,CASSFQGPYGYTF,TGTGCCAGCAGTTTTCAGGGACCTTATGGCTACACCTTC
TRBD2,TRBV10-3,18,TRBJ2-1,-,CAISEVGSGLAGNNEQFF,TGTGCCATCAGTGAGGTAGGGTCGGGACTAGCGGGAAACAATGAGCAGTTCTTC
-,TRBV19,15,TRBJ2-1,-,CASSGPVTSYNEQFF,TGTGCCAGTAGTGGCCCAGTAACCTCATACAATGAGCAGTTCTTC
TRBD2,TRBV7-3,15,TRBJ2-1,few,CASSLMAGGVNEQFF,TGTGCCAGCAGCTTAATGGCGGGAGGGGTGAATGAGCAGTTCTTC
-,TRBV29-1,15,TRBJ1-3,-,CSVSGLPSSGNTIYF,TGCAGCGTCTCGGGGCTCCCAAGCTCTGGAAACACCATATATTTT
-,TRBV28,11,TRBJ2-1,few,CASSLSNEQFF,TGTGCCAGCAGTTTAAGCAATGAGCAGTTCTTC
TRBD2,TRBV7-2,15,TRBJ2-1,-,CASSTPSGRINEQFF,TGTGCCAGCAGCACCCCTAGCGGGAGGATTAATGAGCAGTTCTTC
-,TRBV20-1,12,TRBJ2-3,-,CSASMRGDTQYF,TGCAGTGCTAGTATGCGCGGAGATACGCAGTATTTT
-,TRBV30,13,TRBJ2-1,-,CAWGSAVYNEQFF,TGTGCCTGGGGTAGCGCGGTTTACAATGAGCAGTTCTTC
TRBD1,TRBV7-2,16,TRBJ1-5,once,CASSSQGGNNNQPQHF,TGTGCCAGCAGCTCCCAGGGGGGCAACAACAATCAGCCCCAGCATTTT
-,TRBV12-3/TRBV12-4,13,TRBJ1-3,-,CASNRDTRNTIYF,TGTGCCAGCAACCGGGACACCCGGAACACCATATATTTT
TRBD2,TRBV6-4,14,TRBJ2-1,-,CATKRESSYNEQFF,TGTGCCACAAAGCGGGAGAGCTCCTACAATGAGCAGTTCTTC
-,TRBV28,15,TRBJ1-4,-,CASSLISTGSGKLFF,TGTGCCAGCAGTTTAATATCCACAGGGTCGGGGAAACTGTTTTTT
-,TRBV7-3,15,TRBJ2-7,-,CASSLSATDPSEQYF,TGTGCCAGCAGCTTAAGTGCAACAGACCCCTCCGAGCAGTACTTC
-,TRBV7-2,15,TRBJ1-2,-,CASSSRDGRDYGYTF,TGTGCCAGCAGCTCCAGGGACGGCAGAGACTATGGCTACACCTTC
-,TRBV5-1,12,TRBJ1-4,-,CASSSTTEKLFF,TGCGCCAGCAGCTCAACGACCGAAAAACTGTTTTTT
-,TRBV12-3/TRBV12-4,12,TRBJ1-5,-,CASSQSSWPQHF,TGTGCCAGCAGTCAATCCAGTTGGCCCCAGCATTTT
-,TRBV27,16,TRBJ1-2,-,CASSLKLPATDYGYTF,TGTGCCAGCAGTTTAAAATTGCCCGCCACCGACTATGGCTACACCTTC
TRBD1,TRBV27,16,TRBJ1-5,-,CASSLSGQGGSQPQHF,TGTGCCAGCAGTTTATCGGGACAGGGAGGAAGTCAGCCCCAGCATTTT
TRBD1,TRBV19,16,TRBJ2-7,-,CASSIDPGTGDNEQYF,TGTGCCAGTAGTATAGATCCCGGGACAGGGGACAACGAGCAGTACTTC
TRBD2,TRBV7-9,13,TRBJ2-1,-,CASSSGLANEQFF,TGTGCCAGCAGCTCCGGACTAGCGAATGAGCAGTTCTTC
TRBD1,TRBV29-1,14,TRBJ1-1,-,CSALGTGMNTEAFF,TGCAGCGCTCTGGGGACAGGGATGAACACTGAAGCTTTCTTT
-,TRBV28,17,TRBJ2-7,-,CASSFARSGPLNNEQYF,TGTGCCAGCAGTTTCGCACGAAGTGGACCTCTTAATAACGAGCAGTACTTC
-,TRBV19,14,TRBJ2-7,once,CASSMQAATYEQYF,TGTGCCAGTAGTATGCAGGCCGCGACCTACGAGCAGTACTTC
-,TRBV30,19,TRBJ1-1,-,CAWSGTSQQGFFRGTEAFF,TGTGCCTGGAGTGGTACCTCTCAGCAGGGATTCTTTAGGGGCACTGAAGCTTTCTTT
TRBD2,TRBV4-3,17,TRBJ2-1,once,CASSQDNLLAGGTEQFF,TGCGCCAGCAGCCAAGATAATCTCCTAGCGGGAGGGACTGAGCAGTTCTTC
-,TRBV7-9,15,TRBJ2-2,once,CASSLWGQNTGELFF,TGTGCCAGCAGCTTATGGGGACAGAACACCGGGGAGCTGTTTTTT
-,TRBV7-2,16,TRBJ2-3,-,CASSFLGSVITDTQYF,TGTGCCAGCAGCTTCCTGGGGAGCGTGATCACAGATACGCAGTATTTT
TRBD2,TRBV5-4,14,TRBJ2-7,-,CASSVAGGPYEQYF,TGTGCCAGCTCCGTTGCGGGAGGGCCTTACGAGCAGTACTTC
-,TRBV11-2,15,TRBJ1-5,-,CASSLDLGFEQPQHF,TGTGCCAGCAGCTTAGATCTAGGGTTTGAACAGCCCCAGCATTTT
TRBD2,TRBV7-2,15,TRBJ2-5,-,CASSLGGRPEETQYF,TGTGCCAGCAGCTTAGGCGGGAGGCCTGAAGAGACCCAGTACTTC
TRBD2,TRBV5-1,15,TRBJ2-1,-,CASSRLAGTVNEQFF,TGCGCCAGCAGCCGACTAGCGGGAACCGTCAATGAGCAGTTCTTC
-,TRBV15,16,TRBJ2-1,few,CATTQGLLSSYNEQFF,TGTGCCACCACCCAGGGGCTTCTCAGCTCCTACAATGAGCAGTTCTTC
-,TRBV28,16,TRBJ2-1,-,CASSLLRNRGLNEQFF,TGTGCCAGCAGTCTCCTGAGGAACAGGGGACTTAATGAGCAGTTCTTC
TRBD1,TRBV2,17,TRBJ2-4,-,CASVEGQGVLAKNIQYF,TGTGCCAGCGTGGAAGGACAGGGGGTGCTAGCCAAAAACATTCAGTACTTC
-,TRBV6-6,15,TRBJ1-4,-,CASSFPGSTNEKLFF,TGTGCCAGCAGTTTTCCGGGATCAACTAATGAAAAACTGTTTTTT
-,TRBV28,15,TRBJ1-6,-,CASSGIGVPNSPLHF,TGTGCCAGCAGCGGTATCGGGGTTCCTAATTCACCCCTCCACTTT
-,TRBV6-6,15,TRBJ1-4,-,CASRAPGSTNEKLFF,TGTGCCAGCAGGGCGCCCGGGTCAACTAATGAAAAACTGTTTTTT
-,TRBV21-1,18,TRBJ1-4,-,CASTLPKQGRPNNEKLFF,TGTGCCAGCACCTTACCTAAACAGGGGAGGCCTAATAATGAAAAACTGTTTTTT
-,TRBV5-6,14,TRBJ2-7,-,CASRLLGGWDEQYF,TGTGCCAGCAGACTATTGGGGGGCTGGGACGAGCAGTACTTC
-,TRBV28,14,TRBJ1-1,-,CASSLPTGSTEAFF,TGTGCCAGCAGTCTCCCGACAGGTTCCACTGAAGCTTTCTTT
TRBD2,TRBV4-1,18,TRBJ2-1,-,CASSQDGTRTSSYNEQFF,TGCGCCAGCAGCCAAGATGGCACGCGGACTAGCTCCTACAATGAGCAGTTCTTC
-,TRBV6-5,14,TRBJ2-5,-,CASSLYGTQETQYF,TGTGCCAGCAGCCTCTATGGGACGCAGGAGACCCAGTACTTC
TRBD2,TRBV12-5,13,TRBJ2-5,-,CASEREGGETQYF,TGTGCTAGTGAACGGGAGGGCGGAGAGACCCAGTACTTC
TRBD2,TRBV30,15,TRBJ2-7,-,CAWSVGREKTYEQYF,TGTGCCTGGAGTGTAGGGCGGGAGAAAACCTACGAGCAGTACTTC
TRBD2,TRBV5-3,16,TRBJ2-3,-,CARSPGLAGGTDTQYF,TGTGCCAGAAGCCCCGGACTAGCGGGAGGCACAGATACGCAGTATTTT
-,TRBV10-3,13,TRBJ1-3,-,CAITGGSGNTIYF,TGTGCCATCACAGGCGGCTCTGGAAACACCATATATTTT
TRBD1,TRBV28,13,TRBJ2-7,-,CASSSGQGYEQYF,TGTGCCAGCAGTTCCGGACAGGGTTACGAGCAGTACTTC
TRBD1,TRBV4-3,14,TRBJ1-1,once,CASSWTGGQTEAFF,TGCGCCAGCAGCTGGACAGGGGGCCAGACTGAAGCTTTCTTT